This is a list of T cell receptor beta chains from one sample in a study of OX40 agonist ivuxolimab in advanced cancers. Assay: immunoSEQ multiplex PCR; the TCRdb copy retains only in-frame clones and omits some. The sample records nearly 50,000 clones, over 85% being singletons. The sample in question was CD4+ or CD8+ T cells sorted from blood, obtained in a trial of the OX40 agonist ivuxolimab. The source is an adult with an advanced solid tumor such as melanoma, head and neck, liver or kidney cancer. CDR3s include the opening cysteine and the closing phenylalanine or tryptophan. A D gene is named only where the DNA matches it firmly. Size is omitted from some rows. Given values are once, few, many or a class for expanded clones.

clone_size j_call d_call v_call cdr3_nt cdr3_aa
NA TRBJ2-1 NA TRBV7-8 TGTGCCAGCAGCTTAGTTCGGCGGGGAGACAATGAGCAGTTCTTC CASSLVRRGDNEQFF
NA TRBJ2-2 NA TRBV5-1 TGCGCCAGCAGCTTTGGGCAGGGGAGCACCGGGGAGCTGTTTTTT CASSFGQGSTGELFF
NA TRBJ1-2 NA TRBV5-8 TGTGCCAGCAGCCACACCTTTACTGGGGGCCTTAACTATGGCTACACCTTC CASSHTFTGGLNYGYTF
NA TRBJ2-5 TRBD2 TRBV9 TGTGCCAGCAGCGCCGGGACTAGCGGGGAAGAGACCCAGTACTTC CASSAGTSGEETQYF
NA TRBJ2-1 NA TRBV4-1 TGCGCCAGCAGCCAAGAAGGGACTGGAAGCTCCTACAATGAGCAGTTCTTC CASSQEGTGSSYNEQFF
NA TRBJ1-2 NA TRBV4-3 TGCGCCAGCAGCCAAGACGTCCAGGACTGGACCTATGGCTACACCTTC CASSQDVQDWTYGYTF
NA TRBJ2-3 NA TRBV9 TGTGCCAGCAGCCGCAGCAGGGGGGCCTCAGATACGCAGTATTTT CASSRSRGASDTQYF
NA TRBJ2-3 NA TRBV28 TGTGCCACAACAGGGCCTCTAACTTCTAGCACAGATACGCAGTATTTT CATTGPLTSSTDTQYF
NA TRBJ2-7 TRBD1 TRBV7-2 TGTGCCAGCAGCAACCCGGGACAGGGGGCATTCGAGCAGTACTTC CASSNPGQGAFEQYF
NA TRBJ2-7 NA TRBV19 TGTGCCAGTATTGGGAAAGGATACGAGCAGTACTTC CASIGKGYEQYF
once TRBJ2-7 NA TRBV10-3 TGTGCCATCAGTGAGTCGATAACATACGAGCAGTACTTC CAISESITYEQYF
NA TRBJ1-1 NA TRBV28 TGTGCCAGCAGTGCTCAATTGAACACTGAAGCTTTCTTT CASSAQLNTEAFF
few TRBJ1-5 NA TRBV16 TGTGCCAGCAGCCACCCGGCGGACACGAGCAATCAGCCCCAGCATTTT CASSHPADTSNQPQHF
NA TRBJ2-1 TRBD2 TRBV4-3 TGCGCCAGCAGCCAAGATAAAGCGGGGGAATACAATGAGCAGTTCTTC CASSQDKAGEYNEQFF
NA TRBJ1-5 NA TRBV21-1 TGTGCCCCCGGGGCAGATGATCAGCCCCAGCATTTT CAPGADDQPQHF
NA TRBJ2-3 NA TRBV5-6 TGTGCCAGCAGCTTGCGGCAGGGGCCAGATACGCAGTATTTT CASSLRQGPDTQYF
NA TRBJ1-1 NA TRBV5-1 TGCGCCAGCAGCTTGTCAGGAATGAACACTGAAGCTTTCTTT CASSLSGMNTEAFF
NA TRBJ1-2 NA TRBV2 TGTGCCAGCAGTGAAGGGCAGGGATCTAACTATGGCTACACCTTC CASSEGQGSNYGYTF
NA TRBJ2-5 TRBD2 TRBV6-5 TGTGCCAGCAGTTCGTGGACTAGCGGAGTACAAGAGACCCAGTACTTC CASSSWTSGVQETQYF
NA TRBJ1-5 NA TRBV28 TGTGCCAGCGGCCCCCAGCATTTT CASGPQHF
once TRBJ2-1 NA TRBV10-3 TGTGCCACGGAAATAGCCGGGGTGGGTAATGAGCAGTTCTTC CATEIAGVGNEQFF
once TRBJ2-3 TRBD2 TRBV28 TGTGCCAGCCCATCTAAGACTAGCGGGGCTAGCACAGATACGCAGTATTTT CASPSKTSGASTDTQYF
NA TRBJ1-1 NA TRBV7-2 TGTGCCAGCAGCTACCTTGGGGGGGCGCGTGAAGCTTTCTTT CASSYLGGAREAFF
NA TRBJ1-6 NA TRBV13 TGTGCCAGCAGATCCTTGCAGGGGAGCTCACCCCTCCACTTT CASRSLQGSSPLHF
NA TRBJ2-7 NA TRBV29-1 TGCAGCGTGGGAGAAGCGAATGTCTACGAGCAGTACTTC CSVGEANVYEQYF
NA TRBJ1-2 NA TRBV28 TGTGCCAGCAGTGTCTCCGGTAGCTATGGCTACACCTTC CASSVSGSYGYTF
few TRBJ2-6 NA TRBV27 TGTGCCAGCAGTTTATCGGGGTTAGGGGCCAACGTCCTGACTTTC CASSLSGLGANVLTF
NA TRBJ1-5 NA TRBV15 TGTGCCACCAGCAGAGAATCTCAGCCCCAGCATTTT CATSRESQPQHF
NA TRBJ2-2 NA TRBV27 TGTGCCAGCAGTTCACTCCAGGGAGATACCGGGGAGCTGTTTTTT CASSSLQGDTGELFF
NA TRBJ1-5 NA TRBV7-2 TGTGCCAGCAGCTTAGGGGGAGGTGGGATATCTTATCAGCCCCAGCATTTT CASSLGGGGISYQPQHF
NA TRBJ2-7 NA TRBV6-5 TGTGCCAGCAGTTACAATAACAGGGTCTTGGACGAGCAGTACTTC CASSYNNRVLDEQYF
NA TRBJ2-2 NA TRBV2 TGTGCCAGCGGCAAGCTCGGCCCCCCCGGGGGCGGGGAGCTGTTTTTT CASGKLGPPGGGELFF
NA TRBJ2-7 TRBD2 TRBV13 TGTGCCAGCACCGAGCGGGGGGCCCACTACGAGCAGTACTTC CASTERGAHYEQYF
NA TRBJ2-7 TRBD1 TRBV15 TGTGCCACCAGCCTGGGACCGGGACAGGGAGCGTCAGAGCAGTACTTC CATSLGPGQGASEQYF
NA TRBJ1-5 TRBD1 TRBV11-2 TGTGCCAGCAGCAAAGGACAGGCCCTGGGCAATCAGCCCCAGCATTTT CASSKGQALGNQPQHF
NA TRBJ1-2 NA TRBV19 TGTGCCAGTAGTATAGAGGGATTGGCGCATGGCTACACCTTC CASSIEGLAHGYTF
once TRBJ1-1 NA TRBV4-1 TGCGCCAGCAGCCAAAATAGAGGGACTGAAGCTTTCTTT CASSQNRGTEAFF
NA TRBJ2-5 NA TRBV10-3 TGTGCCATCAGTGAATCAGGGGTCCAAGAGACCCAGTACTTC CAISESGVQETQYF
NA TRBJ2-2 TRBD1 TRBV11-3 TGTGCCAGCAGCCGGACAGGGAACACCGGGGAGCTGTTTTTT CASSRTGNTGELFF
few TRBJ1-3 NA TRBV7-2 TGTGCCAGCAGCTTAGATATAGGGCACGACACCATATATTTT CASSLDIGHDTIYF
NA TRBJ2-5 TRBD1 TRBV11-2 TGTGCCAGCAGCTTACACTGGACAGGGGGTTATGGGGGAGAGACCCAGTACTTC CASSLHWTGGYGGETQYF
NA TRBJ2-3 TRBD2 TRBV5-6 TGTGCCAGCAGCTTGTTGGTAGCGGGGGGGCCATCGCTTCCAGATACGCAGTATTTT CASSLLVAGGPSLPDTQYF
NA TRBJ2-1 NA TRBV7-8 TGTGCCAGCAGCCTTCCCTACAATGAGCAGTTCTTC CASSLPYNEQFF
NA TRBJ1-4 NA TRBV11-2 TGTGCCAGCAGCCAGTGGGGAAATGAAAAACTGTTTTTT CASSQWGNEKLFF
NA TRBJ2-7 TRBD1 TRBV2 TGTGCCAGCAGGGCGGACAGGGGGCTCTACGAGCAGTACTTC CASRADRGLYEQYF
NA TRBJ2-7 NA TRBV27 TGTGCCAGCAGTTCATACCGGGACGGCCTTTACGAGCAGTACTTC CASSSYRDGLYEQYF
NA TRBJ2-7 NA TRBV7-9 TGTGCCAGCAGCTTAAGAGACGAGCAGTACTTC CASSLRDEQYF
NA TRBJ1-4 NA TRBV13 TGTGCCAGCAGCCCCGCCGCGGGTGAAAAACTGTTTTTT CASSPAAGEKLFF
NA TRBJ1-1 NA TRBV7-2 TGTGCCAGCAGCTTAGTGGGAGACAGAACTGAAGCTTTCTTT CASSLVGDRTEAFF